This TCR beta chain was sequenced during a study of metastatic and nonmetastatic thyroid tumors. Every patient underwent thyroid surgery untreated. Authors' processing steps: Variation in CDR3 across clinicopathological groups served as the basis for constructing a distant-metastasis classifier in papillary thyroid cancer. TCRdb re-clonotyped the PCR reads via MiXCR. The V and J calls follow TCRdb's processing rather than the paper's. Of about 26,000 clones in the sample, about 26% were seen once. This clone was seen ten or more times. The CDR3 consists of 16 residues. Germline CDR1 DFQATT, CDR2 SNEGSKA (reference sequence). The ends lost 5 bases at V and 4 bases at J; junction bases unmatched: 14.

The sample comprised blood. This sequence originates from a female donor with papillary thyroid cancer or a benign thyroid nodule (not recorded which). Some clones in this sample may be carry-over from other donors' samples. The V call is TRBV20-1, the J call TRBJ2-1; 7 positions agree with TRBD1. The CDR3 region is CSASFPGQNVYNEQFF. DNA of the CDR3: TGCAGTGCTTCTTTTCCGGGACAGAACGTATACAATGAGCAGTTCTTC.